This T cell receptor (beta chain) was profiled in a study of blood T cell repertoires in COVID-19. Authors' methods: Reference gene primer amplification gave estimated nucleated cell counts. Profiling relied on immunoSEQ multiplex PCR, and the TCRdb table lists in-frame clones only, not all of them. V and J calls and clone size are copied from that table; D and trimming were computed from the DNA. The sample records around 120,000 clones, roughly 80% being singletons. The trim removed 7 bases at V and 1 base at J, leaving 9 bases unmatched. The CDR3 is made up of 15 amino acids. The germline V gene encodes CDR1 MDHEN and CDR2 SYDVKM.

The V gene is TRBV28, the J gene TRBJ1-1, with TRBD1 identical over 7 bases. Sequencing was done on a sample of peripheral blood. The clonotype was recovered from a man between 65 and 80 years old with acute or convalescent COVID-19. CDR3 region: CASTSGRTGNTEAFF. The CDR3 DNA is TGTGCCAGCACCTCAGGTAGGACAGGGAACACTGAAGCTTTCTTT.